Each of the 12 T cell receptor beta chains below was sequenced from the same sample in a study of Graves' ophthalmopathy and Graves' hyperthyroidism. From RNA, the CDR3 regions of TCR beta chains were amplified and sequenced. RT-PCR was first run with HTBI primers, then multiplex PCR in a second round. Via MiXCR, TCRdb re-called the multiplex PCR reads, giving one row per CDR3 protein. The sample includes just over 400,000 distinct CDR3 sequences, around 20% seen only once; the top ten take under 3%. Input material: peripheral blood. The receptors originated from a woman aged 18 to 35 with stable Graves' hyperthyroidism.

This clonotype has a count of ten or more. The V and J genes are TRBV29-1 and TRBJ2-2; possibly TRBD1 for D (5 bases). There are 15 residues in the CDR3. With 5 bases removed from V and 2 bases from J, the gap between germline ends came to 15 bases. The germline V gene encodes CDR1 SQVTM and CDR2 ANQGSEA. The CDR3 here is CSVSTGYFNTGELFF. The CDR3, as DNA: TGCAGCGTTTCCACAGGATACTTTAACACCGGGGAGCTGTTTTTT.

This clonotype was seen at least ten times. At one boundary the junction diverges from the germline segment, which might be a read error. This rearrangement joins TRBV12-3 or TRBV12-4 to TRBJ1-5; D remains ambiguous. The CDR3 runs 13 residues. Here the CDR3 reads CASSLGYWQPQHF. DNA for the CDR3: TGTGCCAGCAGCTTAGGGTATTGGCAGCCCCAGCATTTT.

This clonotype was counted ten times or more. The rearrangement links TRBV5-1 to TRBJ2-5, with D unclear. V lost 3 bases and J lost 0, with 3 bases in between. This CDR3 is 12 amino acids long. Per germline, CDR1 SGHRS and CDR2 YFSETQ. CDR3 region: CASSSNQETQYF. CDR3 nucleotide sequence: TGCGCCAGCAGCTCGAACCAAGAGACCCAGTACTTC.

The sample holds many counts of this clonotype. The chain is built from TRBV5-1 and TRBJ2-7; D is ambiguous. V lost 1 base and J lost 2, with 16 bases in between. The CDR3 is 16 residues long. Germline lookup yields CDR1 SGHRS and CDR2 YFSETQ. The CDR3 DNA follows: TGCGCCAGCAGCTTGTTAAAGTTTAAGGAACCCTACGAGCAGTACTTC. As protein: CASSLLKFKEPYEQYF.

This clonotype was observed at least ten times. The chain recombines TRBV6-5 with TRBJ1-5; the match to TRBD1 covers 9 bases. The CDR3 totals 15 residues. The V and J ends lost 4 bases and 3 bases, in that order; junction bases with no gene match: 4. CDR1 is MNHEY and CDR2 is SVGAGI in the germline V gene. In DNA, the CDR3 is TGTGCCAGCAGTTCGAACAGGGGGCTCAATCAGCCCCAGCATTTT. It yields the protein CASSSNRGLNQPQHF.

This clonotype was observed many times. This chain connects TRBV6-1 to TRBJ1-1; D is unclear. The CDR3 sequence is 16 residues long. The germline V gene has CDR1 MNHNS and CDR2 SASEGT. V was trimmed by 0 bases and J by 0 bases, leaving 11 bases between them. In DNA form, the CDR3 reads TGTGCCAGCAGTGAAGCGCTTCAGAGAATGAACACTGAAGCTTTCTTT. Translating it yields CASSEALQRMNTEAFF.

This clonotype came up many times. The CDR3 loop is CSVTSPGQGYTEAFF. DNA for the CDR3: TGCAGCGTAACGAGCCCCGGCCAGGGGTACACTGAAGCTTTCTTT. J is TRBJ1-1 and V is TRBV29-1; tentatively, D is TRBD1 (6 bases). CDR3 length: 15 amino acids. Deletions cut 6 bases from V and 3 bases from J, with 20 bases between. CDR1 and CDR2 (germline): SQVTM, ANQGSEA. The entire variable domain, with the rest obtained from reference TRBV29-1 and TRBJ1-1, is as follows: SAVISQKPSRDICQRGTSLTIQCQVDSQVTMMFWYRQQPGQSLTLIATANQGSEATYESGFVIDKFPISRPNLTFSTLTVSNMSPEDSSIYLCSVTSPGQGYTEAFFGQGTRLTVV.

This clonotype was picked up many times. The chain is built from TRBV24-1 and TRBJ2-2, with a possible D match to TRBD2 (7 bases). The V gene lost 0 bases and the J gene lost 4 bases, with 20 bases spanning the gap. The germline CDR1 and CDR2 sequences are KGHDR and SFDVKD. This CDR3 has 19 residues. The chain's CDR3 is CATSDLPTRGGAATGELFF. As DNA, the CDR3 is TGTGCCACCAGTGATTTGCCGACCCGTGGGGGGGCGGCCACCGGGGAGCTGTTTTTT.

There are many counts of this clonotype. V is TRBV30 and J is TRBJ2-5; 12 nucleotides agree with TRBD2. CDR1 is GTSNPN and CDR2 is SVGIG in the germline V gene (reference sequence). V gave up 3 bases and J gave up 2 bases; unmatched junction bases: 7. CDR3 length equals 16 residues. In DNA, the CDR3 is TGTGCCTGGAGCGACCTAGCGGGAGGGCTGCAAGAGACCCAGTACTTC. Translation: CAWSDLAGGLQETQYF.

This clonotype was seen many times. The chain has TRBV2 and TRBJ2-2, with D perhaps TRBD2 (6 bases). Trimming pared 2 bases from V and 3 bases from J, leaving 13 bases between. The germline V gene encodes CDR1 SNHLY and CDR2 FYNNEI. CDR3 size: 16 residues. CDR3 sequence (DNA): TGTGCCAGCAGTGAATGGCAGGGAGGTGACACCGGGGAGCTGTTTTTT. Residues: CASSEWQGGDTGELFF.

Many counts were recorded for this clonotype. CDR3 DNA: TGCAGTGCTACAGGGGGCTCTGGGTACGAGCAGTACTTC. Translating gives CSATGGSGYEQYF. The chain links TRBV20-1 to TRBJ2-7; TRBD1 matches at 8 bases. Trimming cost V 4 bases and J 4 bases; bases outside gene matches: 6. CDR1 and CDR2 (germline): DFQATT, SNEGSKA (reference sequence). There are 13 residues in the CDR3.

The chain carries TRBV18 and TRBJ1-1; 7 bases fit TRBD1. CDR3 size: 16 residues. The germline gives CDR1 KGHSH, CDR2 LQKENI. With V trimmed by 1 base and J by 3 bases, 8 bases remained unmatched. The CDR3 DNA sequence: TGTGCCAGCTCACCACGGGGCGTAGGGGGCGACACTGAAGCTTTCTTT. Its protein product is CASSPRGVGGDTEAFF. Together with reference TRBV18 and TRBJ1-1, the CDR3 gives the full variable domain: NAGVMQNPRHLVRRRGQEARLRCSPMKGHSHVYWYRQLPEEGLKFMVYLQKENIIDESGMPKERFSAEFPKEGPSILRIQQVVRGDSAAYFCASSPRGVGGDTEAFFGQGTRLTVV.